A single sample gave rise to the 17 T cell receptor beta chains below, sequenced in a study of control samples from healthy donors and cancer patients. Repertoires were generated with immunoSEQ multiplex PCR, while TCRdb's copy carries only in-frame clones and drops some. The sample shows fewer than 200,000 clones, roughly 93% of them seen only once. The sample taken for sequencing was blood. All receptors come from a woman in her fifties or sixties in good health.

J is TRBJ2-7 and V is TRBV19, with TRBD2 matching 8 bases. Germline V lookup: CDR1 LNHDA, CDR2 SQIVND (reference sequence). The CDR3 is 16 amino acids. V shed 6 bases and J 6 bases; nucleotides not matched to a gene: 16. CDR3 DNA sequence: TGTGCCAGTAGCCGGCTGCCGAGCGGGGGCCTTGGCGAGCAGTACTTC. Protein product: CASSRLPSGGLGEQYF.

CDR3 in DNA: TGTGCCAGCAGCTTGGGAGGACTGGGGCCTTCGGGGGGTTCACCCCTCCACTTT. This translates into CASSLGGLGPSGGSPLHF. The chain recombines TRBV5-4 with TRBJ1-6; tentatively, D is TRBD1 (5 bases). The CDR3 sequence is 18 residues long. CDR1 is SGHNT, CDR2 YYREEE, per germline (reference sequence). The V end lost 0 bases, the J end lost 9 bases, and 22 bases lay between the germline ends.

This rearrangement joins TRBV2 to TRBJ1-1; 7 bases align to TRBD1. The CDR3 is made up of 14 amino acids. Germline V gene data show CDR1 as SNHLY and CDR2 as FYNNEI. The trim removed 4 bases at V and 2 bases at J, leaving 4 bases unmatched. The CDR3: CASSGQGLNTEAFF. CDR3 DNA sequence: TGTGCCAGCAGTGGACAGGGACTAAACACTGAAGCTTTCTTT.

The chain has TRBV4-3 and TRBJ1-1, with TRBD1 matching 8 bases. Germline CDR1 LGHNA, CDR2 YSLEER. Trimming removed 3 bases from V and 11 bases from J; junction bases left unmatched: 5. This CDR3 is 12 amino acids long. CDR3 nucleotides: TGCGCCAGCAGCCATCGGACAGGGAGGGCTTTCTTT. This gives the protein CASSHRTGRAFF.

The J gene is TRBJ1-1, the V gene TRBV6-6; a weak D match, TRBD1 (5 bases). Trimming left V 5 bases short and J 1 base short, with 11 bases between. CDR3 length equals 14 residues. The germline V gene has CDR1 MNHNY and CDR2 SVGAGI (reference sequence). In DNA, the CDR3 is TGTGCCAGCAGTCAGGGACGCACGAACACTGAAGCTTTCTTT. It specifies CASSQGRTNTEAFF.

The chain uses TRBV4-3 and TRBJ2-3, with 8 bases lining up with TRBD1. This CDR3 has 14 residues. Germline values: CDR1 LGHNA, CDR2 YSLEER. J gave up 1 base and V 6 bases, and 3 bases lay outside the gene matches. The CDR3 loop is CASRPGQGTDTQYF. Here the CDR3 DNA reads TGCGCCAGCAGACCGGGACAGGGCACAGATACGCAGTATTTT.

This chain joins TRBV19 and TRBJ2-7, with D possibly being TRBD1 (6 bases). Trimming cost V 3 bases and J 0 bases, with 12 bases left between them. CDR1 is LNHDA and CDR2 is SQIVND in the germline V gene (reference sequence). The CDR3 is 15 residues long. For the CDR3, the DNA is TGTGCCAGTAGTATTTTGAGGGGGAGCTCCTACGAGCAGTACTTC. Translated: CASSILRGSSYEQYF.

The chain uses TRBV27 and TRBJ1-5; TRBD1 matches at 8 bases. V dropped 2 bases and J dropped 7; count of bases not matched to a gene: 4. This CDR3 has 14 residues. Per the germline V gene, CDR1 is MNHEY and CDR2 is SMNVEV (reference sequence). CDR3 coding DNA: TGTGCCAGCAGTTTAAGGACAGGGTCGCAGCCCCAGCATTTT. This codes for CASSLRTGSQPQHF.

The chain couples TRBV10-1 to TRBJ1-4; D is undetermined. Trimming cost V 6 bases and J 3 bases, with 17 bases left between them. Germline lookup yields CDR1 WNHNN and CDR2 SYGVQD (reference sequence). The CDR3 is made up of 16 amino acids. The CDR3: CASSLEERPSNEKLFF. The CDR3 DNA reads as TGCGCCAGCAGCTTAGAGGAAAGGCCGTCTAATGAAAAACTGTTTTTT.

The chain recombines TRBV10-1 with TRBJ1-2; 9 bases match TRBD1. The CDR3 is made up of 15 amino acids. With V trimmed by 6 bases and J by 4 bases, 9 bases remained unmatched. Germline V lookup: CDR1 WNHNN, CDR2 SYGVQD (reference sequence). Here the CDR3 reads CASRRKGQGAYGYTF. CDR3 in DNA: TGCGCCAGCAGGAGAAAGGGACAGGGTGCCTATGGCTACACCTTC.

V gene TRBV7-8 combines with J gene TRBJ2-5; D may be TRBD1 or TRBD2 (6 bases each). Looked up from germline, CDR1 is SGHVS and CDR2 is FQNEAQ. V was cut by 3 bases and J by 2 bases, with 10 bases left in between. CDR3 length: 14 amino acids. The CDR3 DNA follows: TGTGCCAGCAGCTTGAGGGGGGAACAAGAGACCCAGTACTTC. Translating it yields CASSLRGEQETQYF.

The CDR3 sequence: CASSLRQGRGMNTEAFF. CDR3 nucleotide sequence: TGTGCCAGCAGTCTCAGACAGGGAAGGGGGATGAACACTGAAGCTTTCTTT. V and J are TRBV6-6 and TRBJ1-1; TRBD1 matches at 7 bases. CDR1 and CDR2 from the germline V gene are MNHNY and SVGAGI (reference sequence). This CDR3 contains 17 residues. V shed 5 bases, J shed 0 bases, and the junction held 12 bases outside the gene matches.

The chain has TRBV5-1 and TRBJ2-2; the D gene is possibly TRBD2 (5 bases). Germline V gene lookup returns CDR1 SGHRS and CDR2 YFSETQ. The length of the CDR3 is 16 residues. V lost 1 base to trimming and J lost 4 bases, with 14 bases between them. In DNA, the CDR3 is TGCGCCAGCAGCTTGAGCGGTCGCGAGGGCACCGGGGAGCTGTTTTTT. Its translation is CASSLSGREGTGELFF. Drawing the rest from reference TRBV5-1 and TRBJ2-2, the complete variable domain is KAGVTQTPRYLIKTRGQQVTLSCSPISGHRSVSWYQQTPGQGLQFLFEYFSETQRNKGNFPGRFSGRQFSNSRSEMNVSTLELGDSALYLCASSLSGREGTGELFFGEGSRLTVL.

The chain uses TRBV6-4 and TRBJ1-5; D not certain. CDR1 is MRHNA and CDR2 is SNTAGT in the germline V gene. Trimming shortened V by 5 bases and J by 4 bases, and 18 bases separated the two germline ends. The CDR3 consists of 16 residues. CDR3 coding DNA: TGTGCCAGCAGTAATCCCGGGTCCTTAAGTAATCAGCCCCAGCATTTT. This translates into CASSNPGSLSNQPQHF.

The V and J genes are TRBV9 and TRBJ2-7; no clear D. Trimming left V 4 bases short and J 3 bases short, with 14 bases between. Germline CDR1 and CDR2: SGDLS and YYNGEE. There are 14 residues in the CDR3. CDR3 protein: CASSTRTDYYEQYF. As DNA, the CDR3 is TGTGCCAGCAGCACTCGGACGGATTACTACGAGCAGTACTTC.

CDR3 in DNA: TGTGCCAGCAGCCCTAGGAACCCTTGGGGCTACGAGCAGTACTTC. Its protein is CASSPRNPWGYEQYF. The chain recombines TRBV7-9 with TRBJ2-7; no clear D gene. CDR1 SEHNR and CDR2 FQNEAQ come from the germline V gene (reference sequence). V lost 5 bases and J lost 3, with 17 bases in between. This CDR3 region has 15 residues.

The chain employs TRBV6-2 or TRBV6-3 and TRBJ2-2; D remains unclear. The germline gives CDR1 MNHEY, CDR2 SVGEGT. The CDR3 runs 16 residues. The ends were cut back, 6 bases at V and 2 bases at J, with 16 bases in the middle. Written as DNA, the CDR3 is TGTGCCAGCAGCCCCCACGGCTGGGGTAACACCGGGGAGCTGTTTTTT. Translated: CASSPHGWGNTGELFF.